This paragraph reports one T cell receptor beta chain. The antigen is undetermined. Construction of TCR beta libraries relied on iRepertoire HTBI primers and on Arm-PCR targeting CDR3 regions. Per the authors' pipeline: Across the samples, identification revealed fewer than 75 TRBV and roughly 13 TRBJ segments. Using its own MiXCR run on the multiplex PCR reads, TCRdb lists one record per CDR3 protein. The V and J calls reflect TCRdb's pipeline rather than the authors' work. There are fewer than 650,000 distinct CDR3 sequences in the sample; roughly 15% occur only once, and 18% lies in the top ten. This record comes from a study of regulatory T cells in long-lasting Graves disease. Described time point: newly diagnosed GD, antithyroid drugs for less than 3 months. Making the TCR library involved RNA that had been extracted from PBMCs. Findings and limits, study-wide: Sample size, which was small, may have reduced accuracy.

V was shortened by 3 bases and J by 3 bases, with 12 bases between the two germline ends. Germline assignment: CDR1 LGHDT and CDR2 YNNKEL (reference sequence). The CDR3 has 14 amino acids. These sequences were also reported in another study, on T cells in Graves' hyperthyroidism and ophthalmopathy. That study reports: Reasons for excluding patients were uncontrolled infection, other autoimmune disease, pregnancy or lactation. First-round RT-PCR targeting the TCR CDR3 was performed with the HTBI primer set.

The material was peripheral blood mononuclear cells (PBMCs), obtained at new diagnosis, from a patient treated with antithyroid drugs. The V gene is TRBV3-1, the J gene TRBJ2-7; D assignment may be TRBD1 or TRBD2 (5 bases each). The sequence was collected from a woman in her twenties or thirties with Graves disease. CDR3 sequence reads: CASSQRGPNYEQYF. CDR3 DNA sequence: TGTGCCAGCAGCCAGAGGGGACCGAACTACGAGCAGTACTTC.